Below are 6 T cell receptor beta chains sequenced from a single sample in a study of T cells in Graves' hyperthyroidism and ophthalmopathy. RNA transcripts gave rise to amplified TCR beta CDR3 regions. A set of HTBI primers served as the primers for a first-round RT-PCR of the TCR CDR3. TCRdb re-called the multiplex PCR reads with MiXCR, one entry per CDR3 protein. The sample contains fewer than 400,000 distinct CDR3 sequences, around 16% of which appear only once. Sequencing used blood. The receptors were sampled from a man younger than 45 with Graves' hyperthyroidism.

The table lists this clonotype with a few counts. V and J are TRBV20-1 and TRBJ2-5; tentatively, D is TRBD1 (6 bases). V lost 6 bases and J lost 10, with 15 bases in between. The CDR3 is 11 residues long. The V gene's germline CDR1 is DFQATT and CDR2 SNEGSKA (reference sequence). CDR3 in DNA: TGCAGTGCGCCGACAGGACGGGACCAGTACTTC. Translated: CSAPTGRDQYF.

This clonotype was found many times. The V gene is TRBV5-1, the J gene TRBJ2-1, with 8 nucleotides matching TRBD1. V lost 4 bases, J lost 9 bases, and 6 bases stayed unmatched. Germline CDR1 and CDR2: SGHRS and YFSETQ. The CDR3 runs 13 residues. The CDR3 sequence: CASSTDRGGEQFF. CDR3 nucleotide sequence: TGCGCCAGCAGCACCGACAGGGGAGGTGAGCAGTTCTTC. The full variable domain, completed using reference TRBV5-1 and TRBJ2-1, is KAGVTQTPRYLIKTRGQQVTLSCSPISGHRSVSWYQQTPGQGLQFLFEYFSETQRNKGNFPGRFSGRQFSNSRSEMNVSTLELGDSALYLCASSTDRGGEQFFGPGTRLTVL.

This CDR3 reads CASSQMGLPPGYTF. The CDR3 DNA is TGTGCCAGCAGCCAAATGGGACTGCCGCCCGGCTACACCTTC. The chain carries TRBV14 and TRBJ1-2, with D perhaps matching TRBD1 (5 bases). Germline V gene data show CDR1 as SGHDN and CDR2 as FVKESK. The CDR3 runs to 14 residues. The germline V and J ends were trimmed by 2 bases and 8 bases, with 15 bases remaining between them.

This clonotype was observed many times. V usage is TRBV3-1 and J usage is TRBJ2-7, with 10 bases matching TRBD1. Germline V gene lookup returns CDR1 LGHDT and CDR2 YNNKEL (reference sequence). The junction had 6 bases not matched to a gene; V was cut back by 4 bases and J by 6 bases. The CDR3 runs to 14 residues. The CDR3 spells CASSPKTGGREQYF. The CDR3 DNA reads TGTGCCAGCAGCCCCAAGACAGGGGGCCGCGAGCAGTACTTC.

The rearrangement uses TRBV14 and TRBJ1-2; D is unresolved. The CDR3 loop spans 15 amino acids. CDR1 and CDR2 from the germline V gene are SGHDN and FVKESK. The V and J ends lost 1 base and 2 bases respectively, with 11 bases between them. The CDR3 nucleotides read TGTGCCAGCAGCCAAGGGTCGGCGGGGAACTATGGCTACACCTTC. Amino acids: CASSQGSAGNYGYTF.

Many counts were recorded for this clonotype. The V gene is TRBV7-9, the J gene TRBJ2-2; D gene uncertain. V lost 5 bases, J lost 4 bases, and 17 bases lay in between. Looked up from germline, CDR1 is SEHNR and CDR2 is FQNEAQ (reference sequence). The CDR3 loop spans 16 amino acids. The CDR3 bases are TGTGCCAGCAGCCCTAGGGCCCAGAGCACCACCGGGGAGCTGTTTTTT. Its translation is CASSPRAQSTTGELFF.